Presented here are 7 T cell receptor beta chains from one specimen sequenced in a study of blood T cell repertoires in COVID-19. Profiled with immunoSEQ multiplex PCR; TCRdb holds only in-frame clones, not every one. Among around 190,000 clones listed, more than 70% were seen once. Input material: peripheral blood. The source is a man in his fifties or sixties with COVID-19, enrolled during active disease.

Written as DNA, the CDR3 is TGTGCCAGCAGTGATATCGGGCAGGGGGGCGAGCAGTACTTC. This sequence encodes CASSDIGQGGEQYF. The chain combines TRBV2 with TRBJ2-7; perhaps TRBD1 as D (7 bases). This CDR3 comprises 14 residues. The germline gives CDR1 SNHLY, CDR2 FYNNEI. With 3 bases removed from V and 6 bases from J, the gap between germline ends came to 15 bases.

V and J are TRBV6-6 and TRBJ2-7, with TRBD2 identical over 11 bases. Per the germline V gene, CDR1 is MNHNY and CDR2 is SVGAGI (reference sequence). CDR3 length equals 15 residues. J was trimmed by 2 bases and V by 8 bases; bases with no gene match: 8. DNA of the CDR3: TGTGCCAGCGCCCCGACTAGCGGGACTGCCTACGAGCAGTACTTC. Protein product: CASAPTSGTAYEQYF.

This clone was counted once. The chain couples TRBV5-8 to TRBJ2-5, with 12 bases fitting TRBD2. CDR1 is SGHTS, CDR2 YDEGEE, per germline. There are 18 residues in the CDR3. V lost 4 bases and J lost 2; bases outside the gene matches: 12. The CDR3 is CASSTGTSGLKGQETQYF. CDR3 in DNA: TGTGCCAGCAGCACCGGGACTAGCGGGCTCAAGGGGCAAGAGACCCAGTACTTC.

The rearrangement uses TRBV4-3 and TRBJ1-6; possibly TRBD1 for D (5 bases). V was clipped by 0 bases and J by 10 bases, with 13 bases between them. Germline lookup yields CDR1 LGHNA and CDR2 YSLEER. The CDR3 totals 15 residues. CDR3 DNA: TGCGCCAGCAGCCAAGAAGAGAGGGGAGGCTCACCCCTCCACTTT. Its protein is CASSQEERGGSPLHF.

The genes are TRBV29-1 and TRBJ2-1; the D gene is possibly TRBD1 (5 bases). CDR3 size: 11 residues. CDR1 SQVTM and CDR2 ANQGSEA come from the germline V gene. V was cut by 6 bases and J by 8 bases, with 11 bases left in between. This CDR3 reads CSVARGDEQFF. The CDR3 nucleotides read TGCAGCGTGGCTAGGGGCGATGAGCAGTTCTTC.

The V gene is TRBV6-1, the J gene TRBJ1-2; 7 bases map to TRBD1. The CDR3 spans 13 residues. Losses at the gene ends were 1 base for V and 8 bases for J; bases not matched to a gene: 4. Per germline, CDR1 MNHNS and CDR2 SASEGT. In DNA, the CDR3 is TGTGCCAGCAGTGAAGACAGGGGTTTGGGCTACACCTTC. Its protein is CASSEDRGLGYTF.

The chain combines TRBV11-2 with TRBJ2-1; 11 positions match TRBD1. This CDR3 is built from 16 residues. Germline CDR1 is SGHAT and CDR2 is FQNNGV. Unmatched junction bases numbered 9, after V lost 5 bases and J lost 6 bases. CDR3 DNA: TGTGCCAGCAGCCTACACTCCGGACAGGGGGCCAATGAGCAGTTCTTC. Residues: CASSLHSGQGANEQFF.